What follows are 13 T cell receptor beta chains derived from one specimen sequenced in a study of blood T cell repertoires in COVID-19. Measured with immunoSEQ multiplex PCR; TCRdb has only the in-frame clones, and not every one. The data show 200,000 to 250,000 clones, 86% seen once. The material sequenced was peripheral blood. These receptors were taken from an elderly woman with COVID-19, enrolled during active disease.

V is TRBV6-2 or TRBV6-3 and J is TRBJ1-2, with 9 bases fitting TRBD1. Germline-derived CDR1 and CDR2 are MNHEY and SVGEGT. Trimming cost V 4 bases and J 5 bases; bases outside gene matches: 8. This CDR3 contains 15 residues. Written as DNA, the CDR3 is TGTGCCAGCAGTTCTGCTGACAGGGGGGTATATGGCTACACCTTC. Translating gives CASSSADRGVYGYTF.

This CDR3 reads CASTTGTGNSPLHF. CDR3 bases: TGTGCCAGCACTACCGGGACAGGGAATTCACCCCTCCACTTT. The chain recombines TRBV6-6 with TRBJ1-6; 9 positions match TRBD1. CDR3 length: 14 residues. Germline CDR1 and CDR2: MNHNY and SVGAGI (reference sequence). V shed 7 bases and J 7 bases; nucleotides not matched to a gene: 5.

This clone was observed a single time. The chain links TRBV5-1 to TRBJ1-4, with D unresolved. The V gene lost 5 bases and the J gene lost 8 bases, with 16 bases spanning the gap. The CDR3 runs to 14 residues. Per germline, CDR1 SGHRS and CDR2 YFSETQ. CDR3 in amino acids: CASSEGRGGEKLFF. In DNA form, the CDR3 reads TGCGCCAGCAGTGAAGGGCGCGGAGGGGAAAAACTGTTTTTT. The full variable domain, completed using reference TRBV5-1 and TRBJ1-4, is KAGVTQTPRYLIKTRGQQVTLSCSPISGHRSVSWYQQTPGQGLQFLFEYFSETQRNKGNFPGRFSGRQFSNSRSEMNVSTLELGDSALYLCASSEGRGGEKLFFGSGTQLSVL.

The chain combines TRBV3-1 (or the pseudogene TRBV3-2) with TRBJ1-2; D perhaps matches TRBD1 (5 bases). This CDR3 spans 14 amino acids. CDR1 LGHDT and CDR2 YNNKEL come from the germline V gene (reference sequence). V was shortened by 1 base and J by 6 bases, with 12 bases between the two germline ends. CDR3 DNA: TGTGCCAGCAGCCAAGGCACCCGGGGGGATGGCTACACCTTC. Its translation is CASSQGTRGDGYTF.

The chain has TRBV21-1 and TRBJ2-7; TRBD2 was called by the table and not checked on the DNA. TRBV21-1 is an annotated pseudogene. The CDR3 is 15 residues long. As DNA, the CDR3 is TGTGCCAGCAGGTTCTACCGGGGGGGCTCCTACGAGCAGTACGTC. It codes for CASRFYRGGSYEQYV.

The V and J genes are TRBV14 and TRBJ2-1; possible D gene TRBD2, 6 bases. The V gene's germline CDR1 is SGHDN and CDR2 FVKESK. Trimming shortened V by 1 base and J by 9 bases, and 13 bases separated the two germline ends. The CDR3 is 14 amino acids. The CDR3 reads CASSQVVGGFEQFF. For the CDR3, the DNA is TGTGCCAGCAGCCAAGTGGTTGGGGGGTTTGAGCAGTTCTTC.

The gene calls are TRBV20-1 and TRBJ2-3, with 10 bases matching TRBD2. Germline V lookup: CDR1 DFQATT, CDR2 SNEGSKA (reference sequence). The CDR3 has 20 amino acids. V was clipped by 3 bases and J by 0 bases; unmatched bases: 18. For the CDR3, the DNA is TGCAGTGCTAGTGTCGTGGGTAGCGGGGGGCCTGGGTTTAGCACAGATACGCAGTATTTT. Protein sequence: CSASVVGSGGPGFSTDTQYF.

CDR3 in DNA: TGTGCCAGCAGTTCTCCCACCCCAGGGGGTTCGACTGAAGCTTTCTTT. Encoded protein: CASSSPTPGGSTEAFF. The chain is built from TRBV6-2 or TRBV6-3 and TRBJ1-1, with 7 bases identical to TRBD1. V lost 4 bases to trimming and J lost 5 bases; unmatched junction nucleotides: 13. This CDR3 region has 16 residues. Germline V lookup: CDR1 MNHEY, CDR2 SVGEGT.

CDR3 in amino acids: CASSLWSRNEQFF. The CDR3 region has the DNA TGTGCCAGCAGTTTATGGTCTAGGAATGAGCAGTTCTTC. The rearrangement uses TRBV27 and TRBJ2-1; the D is unclear. The germline V gene has CDR1 MNHEY and CDR2 SMNVEV (reference sequence). CDR3 size: 13 residues. Between the trimmed V and J ends, which lost 1 base and 7 bases, there was a span of 8 bases.

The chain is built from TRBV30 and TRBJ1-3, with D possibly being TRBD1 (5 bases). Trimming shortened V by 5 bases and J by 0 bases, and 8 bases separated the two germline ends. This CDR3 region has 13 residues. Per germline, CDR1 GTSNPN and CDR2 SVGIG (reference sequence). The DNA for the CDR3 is TGTGCCTGGCAGACAGACTCTGGAAACACCATATATTTT. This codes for CAWQTDSGNTIYF.

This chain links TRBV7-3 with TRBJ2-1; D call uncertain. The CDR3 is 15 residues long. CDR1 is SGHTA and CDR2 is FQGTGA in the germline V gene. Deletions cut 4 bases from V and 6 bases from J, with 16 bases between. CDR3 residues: CASSSSEVYSNEQFF. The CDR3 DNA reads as TGTGCCAGCAGCTCCAGCGAGGTTTATTCCAATGAGCAGTTCTTC.

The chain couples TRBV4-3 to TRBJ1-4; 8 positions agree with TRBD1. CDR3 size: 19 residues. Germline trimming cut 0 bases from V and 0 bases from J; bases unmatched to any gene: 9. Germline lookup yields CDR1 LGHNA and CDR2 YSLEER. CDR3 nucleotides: TGCGCCAGCAGCCAAGACGGGACAGGCGGATTTGCAACTAATGAAAAACTGTTTTTT. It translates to CASSQDGTGGFATNEKLFF.

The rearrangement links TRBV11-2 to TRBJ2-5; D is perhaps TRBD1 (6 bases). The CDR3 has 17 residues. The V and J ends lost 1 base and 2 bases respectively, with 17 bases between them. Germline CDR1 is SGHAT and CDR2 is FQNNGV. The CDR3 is CASSLGLKQGTQETQYF. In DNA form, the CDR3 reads TGTGCCAGCAGCTTAGGCCTAAAGCAGGGGACGCAAGAGACCCAGTACTTC.